This T cell receptor (beta chain) came from a study of T cells in Graves' hyperthyroidism and ophthalmopathy (dated by TCRdb to between 2019 and 2020). Regarding the study in general: Peripheral blood was collected at initial diagnosis, before any treatment. In about 6 Graves' hyperthyroidism patients, the study also compared T-cell repertoires from thyroid tissue with T-cell repertoires from blood. The roughly 90 discovery patients were divided at random into training and test sets in a 7:3 ratio. TCR V-J signatures able to tell the groups apart were searched for in a discovery cohort of approximately 95 patients, of whom 40 to 45 had Graves' ophthalmopathy and 57 had stable Graves' hyperthyroidism. The paper reports TCR Vbeta CDR3 sequencing of 140 or so peripheral blood samples: fewer than 50 ophthalmopathy, about 75 hyperthyroidism and around 17 progressor patients. Once sampling was done, hyperthyroidism patients were given methimazole at a starting dose of 30 mg daily, whereas ophthalmopathy patients were given high-dose intravenous methylprednisolone. An independent validation cohort of under 20 hyperthyroidism patients and approximately 17 patients who later progressed to ophthalmopathy tested prospective prediction of ophthalmopathy. Broad study findings and their caveats: In cross-validation, a model built on a 13 V-J signature told ophthalmopathy apart from stable hyperthyroidism with under 90% sensitivity and about 81% specificity, and in testing the same model reached 80%/75%. Blood samples also contained most of the expanded thyroid clonotypes (frequency above 0.001), which suggests that blood repertoires may reflect thyroid immune responses. No statistical method was used to set the sample size in advance, and investigators knew the group allocation. In validation, the model predicted progression to ophthalmopathy a median of roughly six months before onset, with over 60% sensitivity and about 75% specificity.

The TCR beta CDR3 regions were amplified from RNA transcripts. A first-round RT-PCR of the TCR CDR3 used the HTBI primer set with the Qiagen OneStep RT-PCR kit. Libraries were constructed in a second round of multiplex PCR, after which size selection and purification were performed. Libraries were sequenced paired-end with 100 bp reads on an Illumina HiSeq2000. In the authors' own workflow: Raw data were processed with SOAPnuke, discarding reads with adapters, uncalled bases, mean Phred below 15, or no exact constant-primer or identifier match. COPE v1.2.5 was used to merge high-quality paired reads, and clonotypes were defined as unique nucleotide sequences. Clonotypes were aligned to IMGT TRBV, TRBD and TRBJ reference segments using MiTCR v1.1. The analysis included only V-J combinations with a frequency above 0.0001, which together covered 98% to 99.2% of the repertoires. The TCS score was defined as F50 (clonal expansion) divided by E x V (chaos), with BLOSUM62-based TCRdist calculated between CDR3 peptides within each V-J. Welch's t-statistics and random forest reduced around 520 V-J features to roughly 13, which were used in a naive Bayes classifier (R e1071). TCRdb trimmed public reads at Q25 via fastp, called clones via MiXCR and kept in-frame beta chains. Every distinct CDR3 protein forms one entry, paired with its most common genes and DNA. These V and J calls rely on TCRdb rather than the paper's analysis. Here the sample has fewer than 900,000 distinct CDR3 sequences; around a sixth occur a single time. The ten largest make up around 17% of the sample.

In this sample, this clonotype turned up many times. Its target antigen remains unknown. Base qualities are not provided; no much larger clone lies one nucleotide away. Hyperthyroidism patients were newly diagnosed, had a disease duration of under 2 months, and were aged 18 to 65 years. Any patient with an uncontrolled infection, another autoimmune disease, pregnancy or lactation was excluded. Diagnoses were based on clinical symptoms, serum thyroxine and TRAb, thyroid ultrasound and orbital computed tomography. For progressor patients, blood was drawn at the first diagnosis of hyperthyroidism, before any ophthalmopathy symptoms had appeared. Ficoll-Paque density gradient centrifugation was used to isolate PBMCs from about 10 ml of fresh peripheral blood. Progressor patients were initially diagnosed with Graves' hyperthyroidism and developed ophthalmopathy during follow-up. Total RNA was extracted using Trizol reagent, and RNA quality was assessed on an Agilent 2100 Bioanalyzer.

Input material: blood. The clonotype originates from a woman in her 50s with Graves' hyperthyroidism that later progressed to Graves' ophthalmopathy.

Here the CDR3 is given as CASSPPSSKTQYF. Read as DNA, the sequence is TGTGCCAGCTCACCACCCTCTTCGAAGACCCAGTACTTC. The receptor chain draws on TRBV18 and TRBJ2-5, with no confidently assigned D gene. CDR3 length: 13 amino acids, cysteine to phenylalanine. The read is trimmed to its CDR3 DNA, 39 bases read in frame from base 1. A distance of 8 bases separates the germline ends of V and J, which lose 0 bases and 6 bases respectively. CDR1 and CDR2 (KGHSH, LQKENI) derive from the germline V gene.